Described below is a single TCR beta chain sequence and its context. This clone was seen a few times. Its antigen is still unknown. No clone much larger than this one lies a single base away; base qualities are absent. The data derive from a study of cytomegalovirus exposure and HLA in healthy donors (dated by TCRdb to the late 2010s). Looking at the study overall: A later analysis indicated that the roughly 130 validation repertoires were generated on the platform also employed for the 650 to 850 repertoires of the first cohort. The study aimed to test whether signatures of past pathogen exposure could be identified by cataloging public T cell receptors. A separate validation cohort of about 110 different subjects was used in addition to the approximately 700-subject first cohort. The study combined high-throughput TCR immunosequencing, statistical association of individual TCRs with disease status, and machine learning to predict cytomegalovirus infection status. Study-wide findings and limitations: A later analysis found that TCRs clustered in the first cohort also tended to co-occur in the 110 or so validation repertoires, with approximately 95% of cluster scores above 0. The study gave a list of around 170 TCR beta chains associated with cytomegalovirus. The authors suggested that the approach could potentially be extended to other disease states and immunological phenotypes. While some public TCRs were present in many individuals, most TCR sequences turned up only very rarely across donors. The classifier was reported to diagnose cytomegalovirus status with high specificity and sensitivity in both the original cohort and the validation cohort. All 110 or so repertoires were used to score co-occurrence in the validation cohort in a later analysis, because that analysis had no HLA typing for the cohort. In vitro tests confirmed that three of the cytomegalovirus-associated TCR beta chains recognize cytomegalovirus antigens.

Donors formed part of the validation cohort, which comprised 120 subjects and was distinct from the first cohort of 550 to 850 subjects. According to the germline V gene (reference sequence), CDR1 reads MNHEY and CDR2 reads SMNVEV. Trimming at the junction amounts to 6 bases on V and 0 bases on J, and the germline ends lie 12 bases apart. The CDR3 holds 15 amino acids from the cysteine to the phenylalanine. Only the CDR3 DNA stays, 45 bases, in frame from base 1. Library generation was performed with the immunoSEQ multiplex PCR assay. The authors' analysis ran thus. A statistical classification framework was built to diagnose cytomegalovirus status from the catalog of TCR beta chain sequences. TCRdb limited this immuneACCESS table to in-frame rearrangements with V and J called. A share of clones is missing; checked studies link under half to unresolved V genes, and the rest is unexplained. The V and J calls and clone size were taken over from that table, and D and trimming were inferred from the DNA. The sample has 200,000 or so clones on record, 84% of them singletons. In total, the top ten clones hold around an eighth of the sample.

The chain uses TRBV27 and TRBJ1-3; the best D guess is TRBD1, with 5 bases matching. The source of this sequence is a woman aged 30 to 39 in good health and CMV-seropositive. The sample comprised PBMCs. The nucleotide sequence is TGTGCCAGCAGGGATGACAGAAGCTCTGGAAACACCATATATTTT. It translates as CASRDDRSSGNTIYF.